Detailed here is one T cell receptor beta chain. The PCR was carried out with 60 Vbeta primers and 13 Jbeta primers. The data were produced by immunoSEQ multiplex PCR, yet TCRdb's version contains in-frame clones alone and is incomplete. The data show 100,000 to 150,000 clones, with about 81% seen just once and approximately 0.99% held by the top ten. This CDR3 comprises 17 residues. Trimming cost V 0 bases and J 2 bases, with 16 bases left between them. Per the germline V gene, CDR1 is KGHSH and CDR2 is LQKENI. The data originate from a study of cytomegalovirus exposure and HLA in healthy donors. The chain couples TRBV18 to TRBJ1-1; D not resolved. Sequencing input: PBMCs. The receptor's source is a woman under 40 in good health and CMV-seronegative. The DNA for the CDR3 is TGTGCCAGCTCACCACCGAACGAGGGAGGGTTTAACACTGAAGCTTTCTTT. It specifies CASSPPNEGGFNTEAFF. Variable domain in full (rest from reference TRBV18 and TRBJ1-1): NAGVMQNPRHLVRRRGQEARLRCSPMKGHSHVYWYRQLPEEGLKFMVYLQKENIIDESGMPKERFSAEFPKEGPSILRIQQVVRGDSAAYFCASSPPNEGGFNTEAFFGQGTRLTVV.